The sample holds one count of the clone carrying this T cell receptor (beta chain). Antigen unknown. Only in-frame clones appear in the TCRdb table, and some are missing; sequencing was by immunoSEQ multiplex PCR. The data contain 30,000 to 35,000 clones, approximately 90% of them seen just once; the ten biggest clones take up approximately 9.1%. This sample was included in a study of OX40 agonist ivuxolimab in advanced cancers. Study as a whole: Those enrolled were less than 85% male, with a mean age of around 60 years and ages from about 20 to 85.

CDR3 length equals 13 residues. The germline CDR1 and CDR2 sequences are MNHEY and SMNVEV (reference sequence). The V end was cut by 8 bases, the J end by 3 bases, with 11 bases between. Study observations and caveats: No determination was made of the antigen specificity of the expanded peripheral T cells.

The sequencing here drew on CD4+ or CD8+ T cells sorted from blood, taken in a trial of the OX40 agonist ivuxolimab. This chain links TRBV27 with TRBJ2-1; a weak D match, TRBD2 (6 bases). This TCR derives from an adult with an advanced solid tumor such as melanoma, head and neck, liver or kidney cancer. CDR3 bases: TGTGCCAGCCGGGGGATTCTCTACAATGAGCAGTTCTTC. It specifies CASRGILYNEQFF.